Following are 13 T cell receptor beta chains from one sample sequenced in a study of beta chain features in type 1 diabetes. The whole isolated RNA underwent reverse transcription, so sequencing captured expressed TCRB transcripts. TCRdb keeps only in-frame clones here, not all; method: immunoSEQ multiplex PCR. The sample consists of under 250,000 clones, under 13% of them appearing once. Source material: central memory CD4+ T cells from blood. The receptors were gathered from a man younger than 35 in good health.

The CDR3 loop is CATREFRDTDTQYF. CDR3 bases: TGTGCCACCCGGGAGTTTAGGGACACAGATACGCAGTATTTT. The genes are TRBV2 and TRBJ2-3; tentatively, D is TRBD2 (6 bases). CDR1 is SNHLY and CDR2 is FYNNEI in the germline V gene. The V end was cut by 10 bases, the J end by 2 bases, with 16 bases between. The length of the CDR3 is 14 residues.

Only a few counts were recorded for this clone. The V gene is TRBV7-8, the J gene TRBJ1-5, with TRBD1 as a possible D gene (5 bases). The CDR3 consists of 16 residues. The germline V and J ends were trimmed by 3 bases and 0 bases, with 12 bases remaining between them. In germline, CDR1 is SGHVS, CDR2 FQNEAQ. As DNA, the CDR3 is TGTGCCAGCAGCTTGAGTCTCGGGACTAGCAATCAGCCCCAGCATTTT. Translating gives CASSLSLGTSNQPQHF.

J is TRBJ2-1 and V is TRBV5-4; tentatively, D is TRBD1 or TRBD2 (6 bases each). V gave up 4 bases and J gave up 6 bases, with 14 bases separating them. Per germline, CDR1 SGHNT and CDR2 YYREEE (reference sequence). The CDR3 sequence is 14 residues long. The CDR3 region is CASSPGGGLNEQFF. The CDR3 DNA reads TGTGCCAGCAGCCCCGGGGGCGGTCTCAATGAGCAGTTCTTC.

The chain uses TRBV30 and TRBJ1-1; D is undetermined. V was clipped by 1 base and J by 5 bases, with 5 bases between them. CDR3 length: 11 residues. The germline V gene encodes CDR1 GTSNPN and CDR2 SVGIG (reference sequence). The CDR3: CAWSGWTEAFF. DNA for the CDR3: TGTGCCTGGAGTGGATGGACTGAAGCTTTCTTT.

This clone showed up just a few times. This chain connects TRBV14 to TRBJ2-1, with 11 bases aligning to TRBD2. The V segment lost 4 bases and the J segment 2 bases; nucleotides outside the gene matches: 13. The CDR3 length is 19 residues. Per germline, CDR1 SGHDN and CDR2 FVKESK. The CDR3 region has the DNA TGTGCCAGCAGCCCGGGGGTCCGCAGGGGACTAGCGGCCTACAATGAGCAGTTCTTC. This codes for CASSPGVRRGLAAYNEQFF.

The table lists this clone with a few counts. The gene calls are TRBV29-1 and TRBJ2-2; no clear D gene. The germline gives CDR1 SQVTM, CDR2 ANQGSEA. V lost 3 bases, J lost 7 bases, and 12 bases lay in between. This CDR3 comprises 13 residues. The CDR3 reads CSVDVDRLGELFF. The CDR3 nucleotides are TGCAGCGTTGATGTTGATCGGCTCGGGGAGCTGTTTTTT.

This clone was seen only once. This chain connects TRBV30 to TRBJ2-5; maybe TRBD2 (6 bases). The CDR3 has 13 residues. CDR1 GTSNPN and CDR2 SVGIG come from the germline V gene (reference sequence). V was cut by 5 bases and J by 2 bases, with 12 bases left in between. The CDR3, as DNA: TGTGCCTGGGGGGATGGAGGGCAAGAGACCCAGTACTTC. It specifies CAWGDGGQETQYF.

As regards this clone: Relative to the germline gene, one junction end is altered; a read error may explain this. V usage is TRBV9 and J usage is TRBJ2-1; either TRBD1 or TRBD2 may supply D (5 bases each). Germline lookup yields CDR1 SGDLS and CDR2 YYNGEE. The CDR3 has 13 amino acids. CDR3 residues: CASSTSHRDPPVF. The DNA for the CDR3 is TGTGCCAGCAGCACCTCCCACCGGGACCCGCCAGTCTTC. Full variable domain (outside the CDR3, taken from reference TRBV9 and TRBJ2-1): DSGVTQTPKHLITATGQRVTLRCSPRSGDLSVYWYQQSLDQGLQFLIQYYNGEERAKGNILERFSAQQFPDLHSELNLSSLELGDSALYFCASSTSHRDPPVFGPGTRLTVL.

In its sample, this clone was seen many times. The CDR3 loop is CSVLLAEAYNEQFF. CDR3 DNA: TGCAGCGTCCTCCTAGCGGAAGCCTACAATGAGCAGTTCTTC. This chain uses TRBV29-1 with TRBJ2-1, with TRBD2 identical over 7 bases. V was clipped by 6 bases and J by 2 bases; unmatched bases: 7. Germline-derived CDR1 and CDR2 are SQVTM and ANQGSEA. CDR3 size: 14 residues.

There are a few counts of this clone. This chain links TRBV10-3 with TRBJ2-3, with TRBD2 matching 8 bases. V lost 7 bases, J lost 5 bases, and 5 bases stayed unmatched. Looked up from germline, CDR1 is ENHRY and CDR2 is SYGVKD. This CDR3 contains 13 residues. The CDR3: CAIICGGRDTQYF. DNA of the CDR3: TGTGCCATCATCTGCGGGGGGCGAGATACGCAGTATTTT.

V gene TRBV28 combines with J gene TRBJ2-7; D not resolved. Trimming stripped 8 bases from V and 0 bases from J, with 11 bases between. Germline CDR1 reads MDHEN; CDR2 reads SYDVKM. CDR3 length equals 13 residues. CDR3 coding DNA: TGTGCCAGCGCCCGGGCCAGCTCCTACGAGCAGTACTTC. Amino acids: CASARASSYEQYF.

This clone was observed many times. The chain carries TRBV28 and TRBJ2-7; 7 positions agree with TRBD1. The ends lost 5 bases at V and 0 bases at J; junction bases unmatched: 7. There are 15 residues in the CDR3. The germline CDR1 and CDR2 sequences are MDHEN and SYDVKM. The CDR3: CASSIGGVSSYEQYF. CDR3 nucleotides: TGTGCCAGCAGTATAGGGGGCGTCAGCTCCTACGAGCAGTACTTC.

This clone was counted only a few times. This chain joins TRBV7-2 and TRBJ1-2; no definite D call. CDR1 and CDR2 (germline): SGHTA, FQGNSA. CDR3 length: 13 residues. The V end lost 5 bases, the J end lost 7 bases, and 14 bases lay between the germline ends. The CDR3 nucleotides read TGTGCCAGCAGCCCTAGCACGTACCCTGGCTACACCTTC. Protein: CASSPSTYPGYTF.